This T cell receptor beta chain was recovered during a study of beta chain features in type 1 diabetes. This clone was recorded a few times. Its antigen is undetermined. The CDR3 covers 14 residues. Germline-derived CDR1 and CDR2 are MRHNA and SNTAGT. With 5 bases clipped from V and 9 bases from J, the junction kept 8 bases outside the gene matches. Expressed TCRB transcripts were sequenced after all isolated RNA was converted to cDNA. Profiling relied on immunoSEQ multiplex PCR, and the TCRdb table lists in-frame clones only, not all of them. The top ten hold 0.9% to 1.1% of the sample, which has 300,000 to 350,000 clones, over 7% seen once. Study conclusions and caveats: Patients' naive, central memory and regulatory TCRB repertoires appeared more alike than those of healthy donors. Among patients with Type 1 diabetes, TCRB CDR3s were moderately but significantly shorter in every one of the four CD4+ subsets.

Sample: central memory CD4+ T cells from blood. This chain uses TRBV6-4 with TRBJ2-1, with TRBD1 matching over 9 bases. The clonotype comes from a man in his thirties or forties with type 1 diabetes. The CDR3 nucleotides read TGTGCCAGCAGTCCGGGACAGGGACAGGGTGAGCAGTTCTTC. It translates to CASSPGQGQGEQFF.